The 12 T cell receptor beta chains presented below share a single source sample, sequenced in a study of vaccination and CD4 T cells after COVID-19. Their cognate antigens are unknown. The Oncomine TCR Beta short-read assay generated sequence data from the DNA of cultured CD4+ T cells. It was from cultured CD4+ T cells that genomic DNA was extracted. TCRdb reprocessed the PCR reads via MiXCR and lists one record per CDR3 protein. This sample carries some 8,000 distinct CDR3 sequences, 25% to 35% of them seen once, and the ten largest clones take roughly an eighth. Described treatment: roughly 10-day PBMC culture with coronavirus spike peptide pools or control peptides (ViraFEST assay). Gathered ahead of the COVID-19 pandemic (2011-2018) were the CD4+ T cells of the unexposed donor. The sample consisted of CD4+ T cells from blood, cultured in vitro. The source is a human donor in good health.

J is TRBJ1-5 and V is TRBV29-1; D is unresolved. Germline CDR1 and CDR2: SQVTM and ANQGSEA. The V end lost 6 bases, the J end lost 2 bases, and 11 bases lay between the germline ends. This CDR3 has 13 residues. CDR3 nucleotides: TGCAGCGTCCGGATGAGTGGCAATCAGCCCCAGCATTTT. Translating gives CSVRMSGNQPQHF. Based on the CDR3 plus reference TRBV29-1 and TRBJ1-5, the full variable domain is SAVISQKPSRDICQRGTSLTIQCQVDSQVTMMFWYRQQPGQSLTLIATANQGSEATYESGFVIDKFPISRPNLTFSTLTVSNMSPEDSSIYLCSVRMSGNQPQHFGDGTRLSIL.

In this sample, this clonotype turned up a few times. The chain has TRBV1 and TRBJ2-1; whether TRBD1, the table's D call, matches the DNA was not checked. TRBV1 is a pseudogene. The CDR3 loop spans 13 amino acids. The CDR3 DNA sequence: TGCACCAGCAGCCCGCCATGCCGGGGTGAGCAGTTCTTC. Protein: CTSSPPCRGEQFF.

This clonotype was seen only a few times. The rearrangement uses TRBV29-1 and TRBJ1-1, with a weak D call TRBD1 (6 bases). In germline, CDR1 is SQVTM, CDR2 ANQGSEA. V was clipped by 7 bases and J by 10 bases, with 25 bases between them. This CDR3 spans 14 amino acids. This CDR3 is CSAQGRQLTSGAFF. In nucleotides, the CDR3 is TGCAGCGCCCAGGGGCGGCAACTCACATCTGGAGCTTTCTTT. The complete variable domain, with remaining parts taken from reference TRBV29-1 and TRBJ1-1, reads SAVISQKPSRDICQRGTSLTIQCQVDSQVTMMFWYRQQPGQSLTLIATANQGSEATYESGFVIDKFPISRPNLTFSTLTVSNMSPEDSSIYLCSAQGRQLTSGAFFGQGTRLTVV.

This clonotype counts as medium-sized. The chain carries TRBV21-1 and TRBJ1-1; the table's D gene call, TRBD1, was not cross checked with the DNA. TRBV21-1 is designated a pseudogene. The CDR3 has 15 residues. DNA of the CDR3: TGTGCCAGCACCTTTCAGGGACAGGGCCCCACTGAAGCTTTCTTT. It codes for CASTFQGQGPTEAFF.

The V gene is TRBV20-1, the J gene TRBJ1-2, with D unclear. The V gene's germline CDR1 is DFQATT and CDR2 SNEGSKA (reference sequence). The CDR3 contains 14 residues. The V end lost 1 base, the J end lost 1 base, and 10 bases lay between the germline ends. The CDR3: CSARVQSYNYGYTF. In nucleotides, the CDR3 is TGCAGTGCTAGAGTACAGTCTTATAACTATGGCTACACCTTC.

The gene calls are TRBV30 and TRBJ1-2, with TRBD1 matching 10 bases. The junction had 5 bases not matched to a gene; V was cut back by 3 bases and J by 7 bases. CDR1 GTSNPN and CDR2 SVGIG come from the germline V gene (reference sequence). The CDR3 consists of 13 residues. CDR3 coding DNA: TGTGCCTGGAGGGGGGGACAGGGGCTTGGCTACACCTTC. Translating it yields CAWRGGQGLGYTF.

This sequence joins TRBV27 and TRBJ1-4, with TRBD1 as a possible D gene (6 bases). Between the trimmed V and J ends, which lost 6 bases and 0 bases, there was a span of 11 bases. Germline values: CDR1 MNHEY, CDR2 SMNVEV (reference sequence). The CDR3 consists of 15 residues. CDR3 region: CASRPGQSTNEKLFF. CDR3 nucleotides: TGTGCCAGCAGGCCCGGACAGTCAACTAATGAAAAACTGTTTTTT.

The genes are TRBV11-2 and TRBJ2-3; D not resolved. The CDR3 runs 13 residues. The V end was cut by 7 bases, the J end by 2 bases, with 10 bases between. The germline CDR1 and CDR2 sequences are SGHAT and FQNNGV. In DNA form, the CDR3 reads TGTGCCAGCACCCTCCTCATCACAGATACGCAGTATTTT. Amino acids: CASTLLITDTQYF.

This chain uses TRBV27 with TRBJ2-5; a possible D gene is TRBD1 (6 bases). Germline values: CDR1 MNHEY, CDR2 SMNVEV (reference sequence). The ends were cut back, 5 bases at V and 4 bases at J, with 11 bases in the middle. The CDR3 runs to 13 residues. The CDR3 loop is CASSKRTVETQYF. The CDR3 region has the DNA TGTGCCAGCAGTAAAAGGACAGTAGAGACCCAGTACTTC.

The V gene is TRBV7-2, the J gene TRBJ2-3, with TRBD2 identical over 12 bases. The CDR3 is 19 residues long. Germline V gene sequence: CDR1 SGHTA, CDR2 FQGNSA. Trimming took 4 bases from V and 4 from J; bases not matched to a gene: 15. CDR3 region: CASSSSTGLAGKRADTQYF. DNA for the CDR3: TGTGCCAGCAGCTCCTCAACAGGACTAGCGGGAAAGAGGGCAGATACGCAGTATTTT.

This rearrangement joins TRBV5-1 to TRBJ2-5; D is perhaps TRBD1 (5 bases). Trimming cost V 4 bases and J 4 bases, with 11 bases left between them. The CDR3 is 13 amino acids. Germline assignment: CDR1 SGHRS and CDR2 YFSETQ. The CDR3 sequence: CASSQGRSETQYF. The CDR3 DNA reads TGCGCCAGCAGCCAGGGCCGTTCAGAGACCCAGTACTTC.

The V and J genes are TRBV7-2 and TRBJ1-2; D is uncertain. This CDR3 region has 15 residues. Trimming removed 1 base from V and 1 base from J, with 10 bases in between. Germline V gene lookup returns CDR1 SGHTA and CDR2 FQGNSA. The CDR3 protein is CASSLGPVVNYGYTF. The CDR3 DNA reads as TGTGCCAGCAGCTTAGGGCCAGTCGTTAACTATGGCTACACCTTC.